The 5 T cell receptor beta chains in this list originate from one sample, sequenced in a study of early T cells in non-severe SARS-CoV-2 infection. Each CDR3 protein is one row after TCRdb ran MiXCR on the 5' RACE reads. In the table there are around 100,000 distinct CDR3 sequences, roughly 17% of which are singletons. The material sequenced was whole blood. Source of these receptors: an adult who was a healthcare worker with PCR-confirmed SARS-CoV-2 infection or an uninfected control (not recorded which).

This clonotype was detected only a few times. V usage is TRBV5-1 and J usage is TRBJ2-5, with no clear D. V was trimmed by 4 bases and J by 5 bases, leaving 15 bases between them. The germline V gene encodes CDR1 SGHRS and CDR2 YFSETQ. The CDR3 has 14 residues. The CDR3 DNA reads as TGCGCCAGCAGCCGCGAGCCCCCGGTGGAGACCCAGTACTTC. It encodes CASSREPPVETQYF. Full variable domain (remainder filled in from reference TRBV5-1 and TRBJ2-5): KAGVTQTPRYLIKTRGQQVTLSCSPISGHRSVSWYQQTPGQGLQFLFEYFSETQRNKGNFPGRFSGRQFSNSRSEMNVSTLELGDSALYLCASSREPPVETQYFGPGTRLLVL.

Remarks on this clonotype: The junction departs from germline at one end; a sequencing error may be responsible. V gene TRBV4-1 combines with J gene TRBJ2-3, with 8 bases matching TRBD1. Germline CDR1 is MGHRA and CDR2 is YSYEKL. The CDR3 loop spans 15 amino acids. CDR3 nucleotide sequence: TGCGCCAGCAGCCAAGAAGCACGGGGGACAGGTACGCAGTATTTT. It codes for CASSQEARGTGTQYF.

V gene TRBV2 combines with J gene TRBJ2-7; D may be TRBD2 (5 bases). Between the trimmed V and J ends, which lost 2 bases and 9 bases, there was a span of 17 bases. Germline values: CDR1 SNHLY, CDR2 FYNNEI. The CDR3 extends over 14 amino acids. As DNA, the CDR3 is TGTGCCAGCAGTGAAACTCTCGGAGGCGCCCGGCAGTACTTC. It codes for CASSETLGGARQYF.

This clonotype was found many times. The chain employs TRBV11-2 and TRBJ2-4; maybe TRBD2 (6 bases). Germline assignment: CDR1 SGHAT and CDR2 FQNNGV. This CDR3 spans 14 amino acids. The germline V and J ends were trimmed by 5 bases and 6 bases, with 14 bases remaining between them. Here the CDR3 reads CASSRDQAGNIQYF. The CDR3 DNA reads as TGTGCCAGCAGCCGGGACCAAGCGGGAAACATTCAGTACTTC.

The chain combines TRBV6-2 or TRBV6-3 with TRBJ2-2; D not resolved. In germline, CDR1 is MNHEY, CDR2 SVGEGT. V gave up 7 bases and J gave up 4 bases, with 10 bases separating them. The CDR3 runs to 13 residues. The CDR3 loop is CASIGYSTGELFF. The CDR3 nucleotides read TGTGCCAGCATCGGGTACTCCACCGGGGAGCTGTTTTTT.